The clone carrying this T cell receptor beta chain occurred once. The germline gene is not matched at one end of the junction; a read error may be the cause. This record comes from a study of early T cells in non-severe SARS-CoV-2 infection. Attachment of unique molecular identifiers was made to individual cDNA molecules. TCRdb reanalysed the 5' RACE reads using MiXCR and keeps one entry per CDR3 protein. The sample holds approximately 110,000 distinct CDR3 sequences, 15% seen once. This CDR3 comprises 12 residues. Germline values: CDR1 DFQATT, CDR2 SNEGSKA (reference sequence). This chain links TRBV20-1 with TRBJ1-1; perhaps TRBD1 as D (5 bases). The TCR comes from an adult who was a healthcare worker with PCR-confirmed SARS-CoV-2 infection or an uninfected control (not recorded which). Sequencing was carried out using whole blood. CDR3 sequence reads: CSASAGSAEALF. In nucleotides, the CDR3 is TGCAGTGCTAGCGCAGGGTCGGCTGAAGCTCTCTTT.